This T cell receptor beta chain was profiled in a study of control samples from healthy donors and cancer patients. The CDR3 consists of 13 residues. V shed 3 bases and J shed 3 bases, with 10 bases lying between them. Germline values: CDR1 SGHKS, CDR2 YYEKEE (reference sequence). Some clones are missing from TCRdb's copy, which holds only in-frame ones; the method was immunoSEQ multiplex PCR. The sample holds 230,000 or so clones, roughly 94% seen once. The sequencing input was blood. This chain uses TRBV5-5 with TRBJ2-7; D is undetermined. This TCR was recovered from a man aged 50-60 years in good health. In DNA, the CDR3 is TGTGCCAGCAGCTCGACACCTTACTACGAGCAGTACTTC. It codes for CASSSTPYYEQYF.